The present T cell receptor (beta chain) was sequenced within a study of T cell repertoires in cytomegalovirus infection. Background on the study: Public TCR beta signatures marked donors with CMV infection and the matching HLA. Study-wide results and caveats: HLA-C-restricted CMV-specific TCR beta clonotypes prevailed in the ex vivo response.

A few counts support this clonotype. Its specificity is unknown. TCRdb re-derived calls from the reads in MiXCR, one entry per CDR3 protein. The data show about 300,000 distinct CDR3 sequences, roughly 9.3% seen once. This TCR derives from a human donor in good health (CMV status not recorded). Some clones in this sample may be carry-over from other donors' samples. Sequenced material: PBMCs.

The CDR3 DNA follows: TGTGCCAGCAGCCACCGGACATACCACGAGCAGTACTTC. It encodes CASSHRTYHEQYF. The chain employs TRBV3-1 and TRBJ2-7; D possibly corresponds to TRBD1 (5 bases). The germline gives CDR1 LGHDT, CDR2 YNNKEL (reference sequence). V was cut by 3 bases and J by 5 bases, with 11 bases left in between. CDR3 length: 13 residues.